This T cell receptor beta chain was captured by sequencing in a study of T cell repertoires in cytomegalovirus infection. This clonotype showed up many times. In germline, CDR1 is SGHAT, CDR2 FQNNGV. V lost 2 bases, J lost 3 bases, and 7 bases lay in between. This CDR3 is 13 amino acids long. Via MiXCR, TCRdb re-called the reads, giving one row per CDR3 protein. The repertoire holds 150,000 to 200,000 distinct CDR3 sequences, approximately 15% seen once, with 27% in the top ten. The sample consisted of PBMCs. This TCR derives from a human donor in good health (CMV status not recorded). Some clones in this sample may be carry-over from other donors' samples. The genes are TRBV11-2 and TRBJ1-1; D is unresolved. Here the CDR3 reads CASSLISDTEAFF. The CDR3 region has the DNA TGTGCCAGCAGCTTAATTTCAGACACTGAAGCTTTCTTT.